This T cell receptor (beta chain) is from a study of T cells expressing NK-cell markers (dated by TCRdb to 2019 to 2021). The study in broad terms: Three sorted T-cell subsets (CD3+CD56+NKG2C+, CD3+CD56+NKG2C- and CD3+CD56-NKG2C+) from roughly 8 donors had their TCR beta-chain repertoires profiled. Of the eight sequenced donors, seven were found to be HCMV-seropositive and one was found to be HCMV-seronegative. The eight sequenced donors were randomly selected healthy volunteers, three men and five women. Sequencing of the libraries produced 2 x 150 bp reads on Illumina HiSeq 2000/2500, MiSeq or NextSeq.

Details on this clonotype: Its antigen remains undetermined.

To determine HCMV serostatus, a commercial ELISA kit was used to detect HCMV-specific IgG in serum. Ficoll density gradient centrifugation was used to isolate peripheral blood mononuclear cells from blood. Beyond this particular receptor, the publication reports: Whether the expanded NKG2C-expressing T cell clones were specific for HCMV antigens was left unclear. Those dominant clonotypes were again the most abundant among CD3+CD56-NKG2C+ cells in four donors, at roughly 28.3-60.1%. In six or seven donors, the dominant CD3+CD56+NKG2C+ clonotypes ranked among the top 10 CD8+ clonotypes, making up about 1.0-7.5% of CD8+ T cells.

From the cysteine through the phenylalanine, the CDR3 covers 12 amino acids. No coding sequence is recorded. CDR1 and CDR2 are read off the germline V gene as MDHEN and SYDVKM. This sample was sequenced with an Illumina HiSeq 2000. The TCR beta cDNA libraries were made using 5'RACE template switching, a step that added both a universal primer site and unique molecular identifiers. Synthesis of cDNA was primed from the TCR beta constant segment and was followed by two consecutive PCR amplification steps. The original methods were these. MIGEC handled demultiplexing of the reads and grouping by UMI, while MiTCR was used to assemble and quantify clonotypes. Only TCR cDNA sequences supported by at least two reads were kept to exclude erroneous sequences. The tcR package was used for downstream repertoire analysis, and clonotypes were matched across fractions by CDR3 nucleotide sequence plus V segment. VDJmatch was used to annotate antigen specificity against VDJdb, with one amino acid substitution allowed in CDR3. TCRdb reprocessed the reads and lists each CDR3 protein sequence as a single entry, with no DNA. Here the V and J calls rest on TCRdb's processing, not on the authors' analysis. The table for this sample shows over 200,000 distinct CDR3 sequences. 0.39% of the sample is held by the ten biggest clonotypes.

The sample taken for sequencing was blood T cells: a sorted CD56 or NKG2C T cell subset, CD4+ or CD8+ T cells, or bulk PBMC T cells (not recorded which). Recombination connected TRBV28 to TRBJ2-2. The TCR comes from a man in his late teens or twenties in good health. Donor details come from another sample of the same person, matched by shared clones. CDR3 reads: CASSFMAGELFF.